This T cell receptor beta chain was retrieved from a study of blood T cell repertoires in COVID-19. Study at large: Samples of COVID-19 (acute and convalescent) were obtained from the United States, Italy and Spain.

The cohort comprised adults aged about 18 to 90 years residing in about two dozen US areas. Researchers sorted participants into cohorts using their self-reported clinical history. Authors' methods: Reference gene primer amplification gave nucleated cell count estimates. TCRdb keeps only in-frame clones here, not all; method: immunoSEQ multiplex PCR. Clone size and V and J calls were adopted from that table, with D and trimming inferred from the DNA. The sample yields around 140,000 clones, just over 85% seen once. Specimen: PBMCs or T cells enriched from blood (not recorded which). The TCR was taken from a middle-aged man who had recovered from COVID-19.

The CDR3 protein is CASSYQVNTEAFF. In nucleotides, the CDR3 is TGTGCCAGCAGTTACCAGGTGAACACTGAAGCTTTCTTT. The chain couples TRBV6-5 to TRBJ1-1, with no clear D. This CDR3 is built from 13 residues. V lost 2 bases and J 0 bases, leaving 4 bases between the germline ends. Germline CDR1 is MNHEY and CDR2 is SVGAGI.